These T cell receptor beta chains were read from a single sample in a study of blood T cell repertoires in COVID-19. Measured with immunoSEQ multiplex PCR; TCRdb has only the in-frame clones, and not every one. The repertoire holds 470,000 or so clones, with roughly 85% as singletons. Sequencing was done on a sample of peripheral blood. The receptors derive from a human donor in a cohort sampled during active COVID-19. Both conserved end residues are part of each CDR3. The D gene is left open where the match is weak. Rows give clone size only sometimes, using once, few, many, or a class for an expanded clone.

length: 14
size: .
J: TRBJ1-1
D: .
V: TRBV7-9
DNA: TGTGCCAGCAGCTTACAGGCAACTAACACTGAAGCTTTCTTT
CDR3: CASSLQATNTEAFF

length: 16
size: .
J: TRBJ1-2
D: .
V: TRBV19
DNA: TGTGCCAGTAGTCCACTTGAGGGCGCCCGGTTCTATGGCTACACCTTC
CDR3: CASSPLEGARFYGYTF

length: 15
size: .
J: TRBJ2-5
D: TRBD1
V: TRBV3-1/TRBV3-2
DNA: TGTGCCAGCAGTCTAGGGACAGGCCCGCAAGAGACCCAGTACTTC
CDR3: CASSLGTGPQETQYF

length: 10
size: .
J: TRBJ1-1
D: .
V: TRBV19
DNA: TGTGCCAGTGGGTGGGGGCAGGCTTTCTTT
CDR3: CASGWGQAFF

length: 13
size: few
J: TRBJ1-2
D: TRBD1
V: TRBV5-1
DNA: TGCGCCAGCAGCGCGGGACAGGGTTATGGCTACACCTTC
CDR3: CASSAGQGYGYTF

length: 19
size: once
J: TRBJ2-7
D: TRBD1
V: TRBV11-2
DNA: TGTGCCAGCAGCGGAAAAAGTCCGGGACAGGGGGCGAAAGGGTGGGAGCAGTACTTC
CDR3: CASSGKSPGQGAKGWEQYF

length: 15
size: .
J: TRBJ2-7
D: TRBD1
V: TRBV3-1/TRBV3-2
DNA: TGTGCCAGCAGCCAAATGACAGGGCTCTCCTACGAGCAGTACTTC
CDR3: CASSQMTGLSYEQYF

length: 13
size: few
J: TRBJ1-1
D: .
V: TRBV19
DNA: TGTGCCAGTAGCCCGGTCGCTCGCACTGAAGCTTTCTTT
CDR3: CASSPVARTEAFF

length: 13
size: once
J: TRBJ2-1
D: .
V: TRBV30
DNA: TGTGCCTGGAGTGTATCGGGTTACAATGAGCAGTTCTTC
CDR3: CAWSVSGYNEQFF

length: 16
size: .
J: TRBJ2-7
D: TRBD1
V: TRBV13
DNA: TGTGCCAGCAGCTCCTCTTTCTGGGACAGAACCTACGAGCAGTACTTC
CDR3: CASSSSFWDRTYEQYF

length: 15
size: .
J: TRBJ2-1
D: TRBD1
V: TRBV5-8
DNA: TGTGCCAGCAGCTTGACCAGGGGGCGGTACAATGAGCAGTTCTTC
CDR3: CASSLTRGRYNEQFF

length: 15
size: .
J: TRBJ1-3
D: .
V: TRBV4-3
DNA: TGCGCCAGCAGCCCCACAGGGCTCGGTGGAAACACCATATATTTT
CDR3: CASSPTGLGGNTIYF

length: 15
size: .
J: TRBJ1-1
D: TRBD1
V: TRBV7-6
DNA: TGTGCCAGCAGCTTAGAGACAGGGGTTCACACTGAAGCTTTCTTT
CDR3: CASSLETGVHTEAFF

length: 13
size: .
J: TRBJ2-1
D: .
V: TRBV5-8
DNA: TGTGCCAGCAGCCCTACTACCTACAATGAGCAGTTCTTC
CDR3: CASSPTTYNEQFF

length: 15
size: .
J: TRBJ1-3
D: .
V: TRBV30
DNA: TGTGCCTGGCCACAAGGGGAAAACTCTGGAAACACCATATATTTT
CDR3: CAWPQGENSGNTIYF

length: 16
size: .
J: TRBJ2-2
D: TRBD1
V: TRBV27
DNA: TGTGCCAGCAGTTCCTCGACAGGGATGAACACCGGGGAGCTGTTTTTT
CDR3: CASSSSTGMNTGELFF

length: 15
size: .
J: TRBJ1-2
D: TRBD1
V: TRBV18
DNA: TGTGCCAGCTCACCCGGACAGGGGGCGCCGGATGGCTACACCTTC
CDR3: CASSPGQGAPDGYTF

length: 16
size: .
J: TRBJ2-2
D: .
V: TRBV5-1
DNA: TGCGCCAGCAGCAGCCGGGACACCTCGAACACCGGGGAGCTGTTTTTT
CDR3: CASSSRDTSNTGELFF

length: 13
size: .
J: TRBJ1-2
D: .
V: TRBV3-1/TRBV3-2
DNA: TGTGCCAGCAGTCCAGACAGAAACTATGGCTACACCTTC
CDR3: CASSPDRNYGYTF

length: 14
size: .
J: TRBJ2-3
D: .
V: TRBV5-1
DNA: TGCGCCAGCAGCTCCCAGACTAGCACAGATACGCAGTATTTT
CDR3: CASSSQTSTDTQYF